Included here is one T cell receptor beta chain sequence, with context. V lost 0 bases, J lost 6 bases, and 5 bases stayed unmatched. From germline, CDR1 is SQVTM and CDR2 ANQGSEA. The CDR3 sequence is 14 residues long. Self-reported history from a screening survey and questionnaire set each donor's cohort. This entry comes from a study of blood T cell repertoires in COVID-19. As originally analysed: Reference gene primer amplification yielded estimated nucleated cell counts. This table comes from immunoSEQ multiplex PCR, and its TCRdb copy is limited to in-frame clones, with some not included. The D gene and trimming were derived from the DNA, and the V and J assignments and clone size from that table. The table includes some 140,000 clones, almost 85% detected once.

This sequence joins TRBV29-1 and TRBJ1-5; 7 bases agree with TRBD1. The receptor was derived from a man aged 35 to 55 with acute COVID-19. The sequenced sample was PBMCs or T cells enriched from blood (not recorded which). The CDR3 protein is CSVEDQGEGQPQHF. In nucleotides, the CDR3 is TGCAGCGTTGAAGATCAGGGGGAAGGTCAGCCCCAGCATTTT.